This TCR beta chain was captured by sequencing in a study of regulatory T cells in long-lasting Graves disease. A few counts support this clonotype. Time point given: newly diagnosed GD, antithyroid drugs for less than 3 months. The TCR library used RNA extracted from PBMCs. This CDR3 contains 16 residues. The J segment lost 2 bases and the V segment lost 4 bases, leaving 5 bases of the junction unmatched. In germline, CDR1 is LNHDA, CDR2 SQIVND (reference sequence). iRepertoire HTBI primers and Arm-PCR of CDR3 regions built TCR beta libraries. Per the original data handling: Identified segments across samples numbered 60 or so TRBV and about 15 TRBJ. MiXCR, applied by TCRdb to the multiplex PCR reads, yields one record per CDR3 protein. The V and J calls were determined by TCRdb, not by the authors. The sample contains fewer than 500,000 distinct CDR3 sequences, 15% to 20% of which appear only once.

This sample also belongs to another study, concerning T cells in Graves' hyperthyroidism and ophthalmopathy. That source notes: Patients counted as stable if ophthalmopathy did not develop within 18 months.

This TCR was sampled from a man aged 40-49 years with Graves disease. The chain links TRBV19 to TRBJ2-1, with 10 positions matching TRBD1. The sequencing here drew on peripheral blood mononuclear cells (PBMCs), taken at new diagnosis, from a patient treated with antithyroid drugs. CDR3 DNA sequence: TGTGCCAGTAGTAAGGGACAGGGGAGGGCCTACAATGAGCAGTTCTTC. It encodes CASSKGQGRAYNEQFF.